The clone carrying this T cell receptor beta chain was counted at least ten times. The antigen is undetermined. This record belongs to a study of human T cells and chemical hapten exposure. Overall study context: TCR yields per sample varied mostly from small pooled library volume differences.

Under the authors' procedure: Sample TCR totals centred on a median of around 95,000, ranging about 20,000 to 750,000. TCRdb reprocessed the RACE reads with MiXCR, giving one entry per CDR3 protein. TCRdb, rather than the study authors, made the V and J calls. This table holds about 46,000 distinct CDR3 sequences, 3.5% to 4.5% found once. Time point here: healthy volunteer bleed at 2 weeks. Unseparated into fractions, whole blood served as the source from which total RNA was extracted. Findings and limits, study-wide: The number of TCRs above 1 in 1000 frequency did not change after DPC sensitization.

The sample taken for sequencing was whole blood. The receptor was derived from a female donor in good health. Some clones in this sample may be carry-over from other donors' samples.

CDR3: CASSQLSETQYF. In DNA form, the CDR3 reads TGTGCCAGCAGCCAATTATCGGAGACGCAGTATTTT. This chain links TRBV3-1 with TRBJ2-3; D is ambiguous. Germline lookup yields CDR1 LGHDT and CDR2 YNNKEL (reference sequence). CDR3 length: 12 residues. With 2 bases removed from V and 9 bases from J, the gap between germline ends came to 9 bases.